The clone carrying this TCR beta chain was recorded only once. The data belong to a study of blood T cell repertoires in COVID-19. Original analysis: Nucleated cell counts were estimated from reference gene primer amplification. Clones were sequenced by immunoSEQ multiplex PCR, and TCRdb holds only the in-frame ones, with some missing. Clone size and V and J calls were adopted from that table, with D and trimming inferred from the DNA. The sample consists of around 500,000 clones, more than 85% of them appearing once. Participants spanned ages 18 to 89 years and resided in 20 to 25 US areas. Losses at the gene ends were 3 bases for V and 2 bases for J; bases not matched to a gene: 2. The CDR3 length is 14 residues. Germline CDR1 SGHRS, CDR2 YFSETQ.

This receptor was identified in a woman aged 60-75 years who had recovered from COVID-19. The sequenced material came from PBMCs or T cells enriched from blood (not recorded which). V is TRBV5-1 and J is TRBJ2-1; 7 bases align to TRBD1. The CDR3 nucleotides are TGCGCCAGCAGCTCGGACAGGACCTACAATGAGCAGTTCTTC. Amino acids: CASSSDRTYNEQFF.